These 14 T cell receptor beta chains came from one sample sequenced in a study of T cell clonality in common variable immunodeficiency. The method was immunoSEQ multiplex PCR; TCRdb's version includes in-frame clones alone and lacks a portion of them. Altogether 40,000 to 50,000 clones were found in the sample, and no singletons occur. Sequenced material: peripheral blood mononuclear cells. The receptors originated from a person between 18 and 75 years old in good health.

Many counts were recorded for this clone. The read finishes 3 residues shy of the CDR3 end, and the germline J gene is used to complete it. The chain carries TRBV20-1 and TRBJ2-5; TRBD1 aligns across 7 bases. CDR1 and CDR2 from the germline V gene are DFQATT and SNEGSKA (reference sequence). This CDR3 is built from 15 residues. The CDR3 loop is CSLLTQGDSQETQYF. The sequenced part of the CDR3 DNA is TGCAGCCTGTTAACCCAAGGGGACAGCCAAGAGACC.

This clone appeared many times. The missing CDR3 end, 3 residues past where the read stops, is filled in from the germline J gene. The rearrangement uses TRBV5-1 and TRBJ1-1; 7 bases align to TRBD1. The ends lost 1 base at V and 4 bases at J; junction bases unmatched: 10. The CDR3 is 16 residues long. CDR1 SGHRS and CDR2 YFSETQ come from the germline V gene. The sequenced part of the CDR3 DNA is TGCGCCAGCAGCTTGATGACAGGGCGGTCGAGCACTGAA. It codes for CASSLMTGRSSTE. The entire CDR3 is CASSLMTGRSSTEAFF.

There are many counts of this clone. The sequence runs out 3 residues before the end of the CDR3; the remainder is reconstructed from the germline J gene. This rearrangement joins TRBV12-3 or TRBV12-4 to TRBJ1-1, with D possibly TRBD1 on 5 matching bases. The CDR3 loop spans 14 amino acids. V was shortened by 7 bases and J by 1 base, with 13 bases between the two germline ends. The chain's CDR3 is CASTSGGENTEAFF. The CDR3 bases that were read are TGTGCCAGCACCTCGGGGGGTGAGAACACTGAA.

This clone was found many times. The read terminates 3 residues ahead of where the CDR3 ends, so the germline J gene completes it. The V and J genes are TRBV7-6 and TRBJ1-1; 8 bases fit TRBD1. V dropped 3 bases and J dropped 2; count of bases not matched to a gene: 2. Germline V gene lookup returns CDR1 SGHVS and CDR2 FNYEAQ. The CDR3 loop spans 14 amino acids. CDR3: CASSFGQGNTEAFF. Partial CDR3 DNA: TGTGCCAGCAGCTTTGGACAGGGCAACACTGAA.

This clone showed up many times. The read ends 3 residues before the CDR3 terminus; that terminus is restored from the germline J gene. The V and J genes are TRBV5-4 and TRBJ1-2; 7 bases are shared with TRBD1. V lost 4 bases, J lost 4 bases, and 10 bases stayed unmatched. Germline CDR1 reads SGHNT; CDR2 reads YYREEE (reference sequence). The CDR3 runs 15 residues. CDR3 protein: CASSHAGTASYGYTF. Partial CDR3 DNA: TGTGCCAGCAGCCACGCCGGGACAGCCTCCTATGGC.

This clone was seen many times. The read is 3 residues too short to cover the CDR3 end, so that end is filled in from the germline J gene. This chain joins TRBV7-2 and TRBJ2-5; 7 positions agree with TRBD1. There are 14 residues in the CDR3. Trimming removed 3 bases from V and 2 bases from J; junction bases left unmatched: 3. The germline V gene encodes CDR1 SGHTA and CDR2 FQGNSA. CDR3 DNA (partial): TGTGCCAGCAGCTTCCAGACAGGGCAAGAGACC. This encodes CASSFQTGQET. The whole CDR3 reads CASSFQTGQETQYF.

This clone was counted ten times or more. The read stops 3 residues short of the end of the CDR3; the missing end is completed from the germline J gene. The genes are TRBV11-3 and TRBJ2-3; possibly TRBD2 for D (5 bases). This CDR3 is built from 14 residues. Germline assignment: CDR1 SGHNT and CDR2 YENEEA. Here the CDR3 reads CASSLEGEGGTQYF. Partial CDR3 DNA: TGTGCCAGCAGCTTAGAAGGAGAGGGTGGCACG. Full variable domain (rest looked up from reference TRBV11-3 and TRBJ2-3): EAGVVQSPRYKIIEKKQPVAFWCNPISGHNTLYWYLQNLGQGPELLIRYENEEAVDDSQLPKDRFSAERLKGVDSTLKIQPAELGDSAVYLCASSLEGEGGTQYFGPGTRLTVL.

This clone was detected many times. This CDR3 is CASSLQGTGELFF. Partial CDR3 DNA: TGTGCCAGCAGTTTGCAGGGAACCGGGGAG. The chain uses TRBV28 and TRBJ2-2; maybe TRBD1 (5 bases). The CDR3 goes on 3 residues after the read ends, and that part is filled in from the germline J gene. The CDR3 consists of 13 residues. Germline V gives CDR1 MDHEN, CDR2 SYDVKM. V was cut by 3 bases and J by 5 bases, with 7 bases left in between. The full variable domain, its missing parts supplied by reference TRBV28 and TRBJ2-2, is DVKVTQSSRYLVKRTGEKVFLECVQDMDHENMFWYRQDPGLGLRLIYFSYDVKMKEKGDIPEGYSVSREKKERFSLILESASTNQTSMYLCASSLQGTGELFFGEGSRLTVL.

This clone was observed many times. The read is 3 residues too short to cover the CDR3 end, so that end is filled in from the germline J gene. The chain has TRBV20-1 and TRBJ2-5, with 11 bases matching TRBD2. Germline V gene lookup returns CDR1 DFQATT and CDR2 SNEGSKA (reference sequence). The CDR3 covers 15 residues. J gave up 5 bases and V 4 bases, and 9 bases lay outside the gene matches. CDR3 DNA (partial): TGCAGTGCTACCGGGACTAGCGGCTTAGGCGAGACC. Amino acid sequence: CSATGTSGLGET. The whole CDR3 protein reads CSATGTSGLGETQYF.

This clone was observed at least ten times. With the read ending 3 residues before the CDR3 end, the germline J gene is used to fill in that end. The chain links TRBV11-1 to TRBJ1-2, with 7 positions matching TRBD1. This CDR3 is built from 15 residues. With V trimmed by 6 bases and J by 2 bases, 9 bases remained unmatched. The V gene's germline CDR1 is SGHAT and CDR2 FQDESV (reference sequence). The chain's CDR3 is CASSRGQERNYGYTF. The CDR3 bases that were read are TGTGCCAGCAGTAGAGGACAGGAAAGGAACTATGGC.

This clone was picked up many times. The read terminates 3 residues ahead of where the CDR3 ends, so the germline J gene completes it. The rearrangement uses TRBV20-1 and TRBJ1-2; 7 bases align to TRBD1. The CDR3 sequence is 13 residues long. Looked up from germline, CDR1 is DFQATT and CDR2 is SNEGSKA (reference sequence). Trimming took 6 bases from V and 4 from J; bases not matched to a gene: 8. This chain's CDR3 is CSAWWDSGYGYTF. CDR3 bases read: TGCAGTGCCTGGTGGGACAGTGGCTATGGC.

This clone was picked up many times. The CDR3: CASSYSGTGSQYF. The CDR3 bases that were read are TGTGCCAGCAGCTACTCCGGGACAGGGTCT. The chain employs TRBV5-6 and TRBJ2-4, with 9 bases aligning to TRBD1. The read terminates 3 residues before the CDR3 end, so the remaining end is supplied by the germline J gene. The CDR3 is 13 residues long. Germline V CDR1 and CDR2: SGHDT, YYEEEE.

This clone was recorded many times. The read comes to an end 3 residues before the CDR3 does, leaving the germline J gene to fill in the end. This chain links TRBV20-1 with TRBJ2-5, with 8 bases lining up with TRBD2. Germline lookup yields CDR1 DFQATT and CDR2 SNEGSKA (reference sequence). The CDR3 contains 14 residues. V was clipped by 7 bases and J by 5 bases; unmatched bases: 12. The part of the CDR3 DNA that was read is TGCAGTGGGGCCCGAGCGGGAGTGGGGGAGACC. It is translated as CSGARAGVGET. The complete CDR3 sequence is CSGARAGVGETQYF.

This clone occurred many times. Read data end 3 residues before the CDR3 end; the end is taken from the germline J gene. The chain combines TRBV4-1 with TRBJ2-7; no clear D. This CDR3 comprises 15 residues. Deletions cut 1 base from V and 2 bases from J, with 12 bases between. CDR1 and CDR2 from the germline V gene are MGHRA and YSYEKL. The CDR3 bases that were read are TGCGCCAGCAGCCAAGCAGATTCCCAAGCCTACGAG. It yields the protein CASSQADSQAYE. The CDR3, in full, reads CASSQADSQAYEQYF.